The rows below give T cell receptor beta chains drawn from one sample of a study of technical replicates of blood from a few donors. Sequencing used immunoSEQ multiplex PCR; TCRdb keeps in-frame clones, though not all of them. The data show about 15,000 clones, around nine tenths seen once. Specimen: PBMCs. These receptors all come from a human donor in good health. The CDR3 runs from the conserved cysteine through the conserved F or W. Fields, in order: CDR3 protein, CDR3 DNA, J gene, clone size, V gene, D gene. A D gene is named only where the DNA matches it firmly. Part of the rows lack a size; the others show once, few, many or a class for expanded clones.

CDR3aa: CASSFEWGQGFEAFF
CDR3nt: TGTGCCAGCAGCTTCGAGTGGGGACAGGGTTTTGAAGCTTTCTTT
j_gene: TRBJ1-1
abundance: once
v_gene: TRBV7-2
d_gene: TRBD1

CDR3aa: CASRAPTADTQYF
CDR3nt: TGTGCCAGCAGAGCTCCCACGGCAGATACGCAGTATTTT
j_gene: TRBJ2-3
abundance: -
v_gene: TRBV6-6
d_gene: -

CDR3aa: CASSFQSGVTEAFF
CDR3nt: TGTGCCAGCTCATTTCAATCGGGAGTCACTGAAGCTTTCTTT
j_gene: TRBJ1-1
abundance: -
v_gene: TRBV18
d_gene: -

CDR3aa: CASSLLGAGANVLTF
CDR3nt: TGTGCCAGCAGCTTATTAGGGGCTGGGGCCAACGTCCTGACTTTC
j_gene: TRBJ2-6
abundance: once
v_gene: TRBV7-9
d_gene: -

CDR3aa: CASTARASGRAGEQFF
CDR3nt: TGTGCCAGCACTGCCCGGGCTAGCGGGAGGGCGGGTGAGCAGTTCTTC
j_gene: TRBJ2-1
abundance: -
v_gene: TRBV2
d_gene: TRBD2

CDR3aa: CASSRVTGELFF
CDR3nt: TGTGCCAGCAGCAGAGTCACCGGGGAGCTGTTTTTT
j_gene: TRBJ2-2
abundance: -
v_gene: TRBV9
d_gene: -

CDR3aa: CASSELAGGPDTQYF
CDR3nt: TGTGCCAGCAGTGAACTAGCGGGAGGGCCAGATACGCAGTATTTT
j_gene: TRBJ2-3
abundance: few
v_gene: TRBV6-1
d_gene: TRBD2

CDR3aa: CAWKVEGQNTEAFF
CDR3nt: TGTGCCTGGAAGGTAGAGGGTCAGAACACTGAAGCTTTCTTT
j_gene: TRBJ1-1
abundance: -
v_gene: TRBV30
d_gene: -

CDR3aa: CASSLTGRTGNPGTEAFF
CDR3nt: TGTGCCAGCAGCTTAACGGGAAGGACAGGTAACCCGGGCACTGAAGCTTTCTTT
j_gene: TRBJ1-1
abundance: -
v_gene: TRBV7-3
d_gene: TRBD1

CDR3aa: CASSLVQAPNQPQHF
CDR3nt: TGTGCCAGCAGCTTGGTCCAGGCGCCCAATCAGCCCCAGCATTTT
j_gene: TRBJ1-5
abundance: once
v_gene: TRBV7-6
d_gene: -

CDR3aa: CASSIGNRRLITDTQYF
CDR3nt: TGTGCCAGTAGTATAGGGAACAGGCGCCTAATCACAGATACGCAGTATTTT
j_gene: TRBJ2-3
abundance: -
v_gene: TRBV19
d_gene: -

CDR3aa: CASSDGVAQFF
CDR3nt: TGTGCCAGCAGTGACGGTGTAGCCCAGTTCTTC
j_gene: TRBJ2-1
abundance: once
v_gene: TRBV6-4
d_gene: -

CDR3aa: CASSLGVPGAGTEAFF
CDR3nt: TGTGCCAGCAGCTTGGGGGTTCCAGGGGCAGGGACTGAAGCTTTCTTT
j_gene: TRBJ1-1
abundance: -
v_gene: TRBV5-6
d_gene: -

CDR3aa: CASSPDRSEKLFF
CDR3nt: TGTGCCAGCTCACCGGACAGAAGTGAAAAACTGTTTTTT
j_gene: TRBJ1-4
abundance: -
v_gene: TRBV18
d_gene: -

CDR3aa: CASSQEDSSYNEQFF
CDR3nt: TGCGCCAGCAGCCAAGAGGACAGCTCCTACAATGAGCAGTTCTTC
j_gene: TRBJ2-1
abundance: -
v_gene: TRBV4-1
d_gene: -

CDR3aa: CASTGTGGYQPQHF
CDR3nt: TGTGCCAGTACCGGGACAGGGGGTTATCAGCCCCAGCATTTT
j_gene: TRBJ1-5
abundance: once
v_gene: TRBV6-6
d_gene: TRBD1

CDR3aa: CASSEYRQPNEQFF
CDR3nt: TGTGCCAGCAGTGAGTATCGACAGCCCAATGAGCAGTTCTTC
j_gene: TRBJ2-1
abundance: few
v_gene: TRBV2
d_gene: -

CDR3aa: CASSPAGTSGYNEQFF
CDR3nt: TGTGCCAGCAGCCCGGCCGGGACTAGCGGCTACAATGAGCAGTTCTTC
j_gene: TRBJ2-1
abundance: -
v_gene: TRBV9
d_gene: TRBD2

CDR3aa: CAWSSGTGDEKLFF
CDR3nt: TGTGCCTGGAGCTCGGGGACAGGGGATGAAAAACTGTTTTTT
j_gene: TRBJ1-4
abundance: -
v_gene: TRBV30
d_gene: TRBD1

CDR3aa: CAWSQRRTSGSRDTQYF
CDR3nt: TGTGCCTGGAGCCAAAGGAGGACTAGCGGGAGTAGAGATACGCAGTATTTT
j_gene: TRBJ2-3
abundance: -
v_gene: TRBV30
d_gene: TRBD2

CDR3aa: CAQLAGGYNEQFF
CDR3nt: TGTGCCCAACTAGCGGGAGGATACAATGAGCAGTTCTTC
j_gene: TRBJ2-1
abundance: -
v_gene: TRBV30
d_gene: TRBD2

CDR3aa: CASSPLQGIAGVWEQYF
CDR3nt: TGTGCCAGCTCACCACTCCAGGGGATAGCGGGAGTGTGGGAGCAGTACTTC
j_gene: TRBJ2-7
abundance: -
v_gene: TRBV18
d_gene: TRBD2

CDR3aa: CASSLLGGRAETQYF
CDR3nt: TGTGCCAGCAGCTTATTGGGCGGGAGGGCCGAGACCCAGTACTTC
j_gene: TRBJ2-5
abundance: -
v_gene: TRBV7-3
d_gene: TRBD2

CDR3aa: CASSLAGAHEQYF
CDR3nt: TGTGCCAGCAGCTTAGCAGGGGCCCACGAGCAGTACTTC
j_gene: TRBJ2-7
abundance: -
v_gene: TRBV7-6
d_gene: -

CDR3aa: CASSLGWGRQPQHF
CDR3nt: TGTGCCAGCAGCTTAGGATGGGGGCGTCAGCCCCAGCATTTT
j_gene: TRBJ1-5
abundance: -
v_gene: TRBV11-3
d_gene: -

CDR3aa: CASSLSGWRTSFYNEQFF
CDR3nt: TGTGCCAGCAGTTTATCGGGTTGGAGGACTAGCTTCTACAATGAGCAGTTCTTC
j_gene: TRBJ2-1
abundance: -
v_gene: TRBV27
d_gene: TRBD2

CDR3aa: CASSLPDRGSYEQYF
CDR3nt: TGTGCCAGCAGCTTACCCGACAGGGGCTCCTACGAGCAGTACTTC
j_gene: TRBJ2-7
abundance: -
v_gene: TRBV5-8
d_gene: TRBD1

CDR3aa: CASSFLGQGEEYF
CDR3nt: TGTGCCAGCAGCTTTTTGGGACAGGGCGAGGAGTACTTC
j_gene: TRBJ2-7
abundance: -
v_gene: TRBV7-6
d_gene: TRBD1

CDR3aa: CASSQAGGYTEAFF
CDR3nt: TGCGCCAGCAGCCAAGCAGGGGGATACACTGAAGCTTTCTTT
j_gene: TRBJ1-1
abundance: -
v_gene: TRBV5-1
d_gene: TRBD1

CDR3aa: CASSQDPSLNTEAFF
CDR3nt: TGCGCCAGCAGCCAAGATCCCAGTTTGAACACTGAAGCTTTCTTT
j_gene: TRBJ1-1
abundance: -
v_gene: TRBV4-1
d_gene: -

CDR3aa: CASSLTGGYGYTF
CDR3nt: TGTGCCAGCAGCTTAACGGGAGGCTATGGCTACACCTTC
j_gene: TRBJ1-2
abundance: -
v_gene: TRBV7-2
d_gene: -

CDR3aa: CASSPFWGSSYEQYF
CDR3nt: TGTGCCAGTAGCCCTTTTTGGGGCAGCTCCTACGAGCAGTACTTC
j_gene: TRBJ2-7
abundance: -
v_gene: TRBV19
d_gene: -

CDR3aa: CSVDPSGSGEQFF
CDR3nt: TGCAGCGTTGACCCTAGCGGGAGCGGTGAGCAGTTCTTC
j_gene: TRBJ2-1
abundance: once
v_gene: TRBV29-1
d_gene: TRBD2

CDR3aa: CASSLVQGGGYTF
CDR3nt: TGTGCCAGCAGTTTAGTGCAGGGGGGTGGCTACACCTTC
j_gene: TRBJ1-2
abundance: -
v_gene: TRBV28
d_gene: TRBD1

CDR3aa: CASRDRGSHNEQFF
CDR3nt: TGTGCCAGCAGGGACAGGGGTTCGCACAATGAGCAGTTCTTC
j_gene: TRBJ2-1
abundance: -
v_gene: TRBV6-1
d_gene: TRBD1

CDR3aa: CASSDSGRTDTQYF
CDR3nt: TGCGCCAGCAGTGATAGCGGGAGGACAGATACGCAGTATTTT
j_gene: TRBJ2-3
abundance: -
v_gene: TRBV10-2
d_gene: TRBD2

CDR3aa: CASSLSFETNYGYTF
CDR3nt: TGTGCCAGCAGTTTATCGTTTGAGACAAACTATGGCTACACCTTC
j_gene: TRBJ1-2
abundance: -
v_gene: TRBV27
d_gene: -

CDR3aa: CASSQTAQPWEQYF
CDR3nt: TGTGCCAGCAGCCAGACAGCTCAACCTTGGGAGCAGTACTTC
j_gene: TRBJ2-7
abundance: few
v_gene: TRBV7-9
d_gene: -

CDR3aa: CAISEASGPYNEQFF
CDR3nt: TGTGCCATCAGTGAGGCTAGCGGCCCCTACAATGAGCAGTTCTTC
j_gene: TRBJ2-1
abundance: few
v_gene: TRBV10-3
d_gene: TRBD2

CDR3aa: CASSEAVSDEQFF
CDR3nt: TGTGCCAGCAGTGAAGCGGTAAGCGATGAGCAGTTCTTC
j_gene: TRBJ2-1
abundance: -
v_gene: TRBV6-1
d_gene: -

CDR3aa: CASSPAGGTTDTQYF
CDR3nt: TGTGCCAGCAGCCCAGCGGGAGGAACAACAGATACGCAGTATTTT
j_gene: TRBJ2-3
abundance: -
v_gene: TRBV9
d_gene: TRBD2

CDR3aa: CASSLSLAANEKLFF
CDR3nt: TGTGCCAGCTCCCTTTCCCTCGCGGCTAATGAAAAACTGTTTTTT
j_gene: TRBJ1-4
abundance: once
v_gene: TRBV27
d_gene: -

CDR3aa: CASSPQSVAGTDTQYF
CDR3nt: TGTGCCAGCAGCCCCCAGTCGGTAGCGGGAACAGATACGCAGTATTTT
j_gene: TRBJ2-3
abundance: -
v_gene: TRBV4-2
d_gene: TRBD2

CDR3aa: CASIEGGQVNYGYTF
CDR3nt: TGTGCCAGCATCGAGGGAGGACAGGTCAACTATGGCTACACCTTC
j_gene: TRBJ1-2
abundance: -
v_gene: TRBV6-1
d_gene: TRBD1

CDR3aa: CASSQDDRAAYEQYF
CDR3nt: TGCGCCAGCAGCCAAGACGACAGGGCAGCCTACGAGCAGTACTTC
j_gene: TRBJ2-7
abundance: -
v_gene: TRBV4-1
d_gene: TRBD1